This TCR beta chain was documented in a study of radiation and T cells in renal cell carcinoma. Study details: Nephrectomy followed 15 Gy stereotactic body radiation by 4 weeks.

Stated time point: baseline pretreatment blood. Treatment denoted: 15 Gy SBRT to primary tumor, nephrectomy 4 weeks later. Sequenced by immunoSEQ multiplex PCR; TCRdb stores in-frame clones only, minus some. The sample contains approximately 63,000 clones, about three quarters of which appear only once. The sequence was collected from a man aged 60 to 69 with renal cell carcinoma. The material sequenced was blood, taken from a patient whose treatment included radiotherapy and nephrectomy.

The DNA for the CDR3 is TGTGCCAGCATTTTAGCGGGGGGTCGTGAGACCCAGTACTTC. It is translated as CASILAGGRETQYF. V gene TRBV6-5 combines with J gene TRBJ2-5, with 10 bases that match TRBD2. After removal of 7 bases from V and 5 bases from J, the junction contained 7 bases not matched to a gene. This CDR3 region has 14 residues. In germline, CDR1 is MNHEY, CDR2 SVGAGI.